The rows below give T cell receptor beta chains drawn from one sample of a study of blood T cell repertoires in COVID-19. Clones were sequenced by immunoSEQ multiplex PCR, and TCRdb holds only the in-frame ones, with some missing. Among 260,000 or so clones listed, 88% were seen once. Sequencing used PBMCs or T cells enriched from blood (not recorded which). The receptors were sampled from a woman aged 35 to 49 with acute COVID-19. Each CDR3 is given with its conserved first and last residue. The D gene is left open where the match is weak.

d_gene | j_gene | v_gene | len | CDR3aa | CDR3nt
- | TRBJ1-4 | TRBV5-1 | 15 | CASSLGGATNEKLFF | TGCGCCAGCAGCTTGGGGGGAGCAACTAATGAAAAACTGTTTTTT
- | TRBJ2-7 | TRBV25-1 | 13 | CASSESRGFAQYF | TGTGCCAGCAGTGAAAGTCGGGGGTTCGCGCAGTACTTC
- | TRBJ2-7 | TRBV6-1 | 13 | CASSEGTASEQYF | TGTGCCAGCAGTGAAGGGACAGCTTCGGAGCAGTACTTC
TRBD1 | TRBJ1-1 | TRBV7-9 | 15 | CASSLGGDRNTEAFF | TGTGCCAGCAGCTTGGGCGGGGACAGGAACACTGAAGCTTTCTTT
- | TRBJ1-2 | TRBV24-1 | 13 | CATSESGVRGYTF | TGTGCCACCAGTGAGTCAGGGGTGAGGGGCTACACCTTC
- | TRBJ2-7 | TRBV6-5 | 14 | CASRVRPLAGEQYF | TGTGCCAGCAGAGTCCGGCCCCTAGCTGGCGAGCAGTACTTC
- | TRBJ1-1 | TRBV11-2 | 12 | CASSLSFSEAFF | TGTGCCAGCAGCTTATCGTTTTCCGAAGCTTTCTTT
TRBD1 | TRBJ1-6 | TRBV10-3 | 14 | CAISRDRGNSPLHF | TGTGCCATCAGTCGGGACAGGGGTAATTCACCCCTCCACTTT
TRBD1 | TRBJ1-1 | TRBV6-5 | 15 | CARSKTGQMNTEAFF | TGTGCCAGGTCGAAGACGGGACAGATGAACACTGAAGCTTTCTTT
TRBD1 | TRBJ1-5 | TRBV3-1/TRBV3-2 | 16 | CASSQDQGGLGQPQHF | TGTGCCAGCAGCCAAGATCAGGGGGGTCTAGGTCAGCCCCAGCATTTT
TRBD1 | TRBJ2-3 | TRBV7-9 | 14 | CASSGGQATDTQYF | TGTGCCAGCTCTGGGGGACAGGCCACAGATACGCAGTATTTT
- | TRBJ2-5 | TRBV5-1 | 14 | CASSLTGYQETQYF | TGCGCCAGCAGCTTGACAGGATACCAAGAGACCCAGTACTTC
- | TRBJ1-3 | TRBV30 | 12 | CAFTGSGNTIYF | TGTGCCTTTACAGGGTCTGGAAACACCATATATTTT
- | TRBJ2-1 | TRBV30 | 15 | CAWSSPEVRANEQFF | TGTGCCTGGAGTTCACCGGAGGTGCGGGCCAATGAGCAGTTCTTC